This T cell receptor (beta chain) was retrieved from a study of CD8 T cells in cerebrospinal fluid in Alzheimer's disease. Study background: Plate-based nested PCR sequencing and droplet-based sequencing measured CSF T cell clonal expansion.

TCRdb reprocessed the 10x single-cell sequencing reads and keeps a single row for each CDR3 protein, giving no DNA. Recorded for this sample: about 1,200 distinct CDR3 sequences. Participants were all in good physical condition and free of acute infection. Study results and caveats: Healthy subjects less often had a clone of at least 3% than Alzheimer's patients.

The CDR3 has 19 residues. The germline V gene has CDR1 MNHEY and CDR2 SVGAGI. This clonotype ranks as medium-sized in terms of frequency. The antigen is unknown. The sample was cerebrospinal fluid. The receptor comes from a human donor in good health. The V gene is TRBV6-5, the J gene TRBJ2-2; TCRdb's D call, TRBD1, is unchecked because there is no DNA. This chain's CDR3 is CASSYGAGHLVSNTGELFF.